This entry features one T cell receptor (beta chain) sequence. Antigen: not known. The data were taken from a study of shared clonotypes between healthy human individuals. Using immunoSEQ multiplex PCR, the repertoire was profiled, and TCRdb retains in-frame clones only, with some absent. This table holds over a million clones, 96% found once. Notes on the study in general: When compared with the clonotypes that were shared by all four sorted-subset donors, the non-shared clonotypes turned out to have lower generation probabilities.

Germline V gives CDR1 SNHLY, CDR2 FYNNEI. After removal of 6 bases from V and 9 bases from J, the junction contained 5 bases not matched to a gene. The CDR3 runs to 13 residues. The genes are TRBV2 and TRBJ2-2, with 9 positions matching TRBD1. The TCR was taken from a man aged 25 to 40 in good health. Specimen: naive CD4+ T cells sorted from blood. Sample subset: CD45RA+ positively selected. For the CDR3, the DNA is TGTGCCAGCAGCGACAGGGGGACCTGGGAGCTGTTTTTT. Its translation: CASSDRGTWELFF.